These 10 T cell receptor beta chains originate from one sample sequenced in a study of blood T cell repertoires in COVID-19. Repertoires were generated with immunoSEQ multiplex PCR, while TCRdb's copy carries only in-frame clones and drops some. The repertoire holds about 340,000 clones, approximately 91% seen once, with 7.3% in the top ten. What was sequenced was peripheral blood. The source is a woman between 70 and 85 years old with COVID-19, enrolled during active disease.

This chain joins TRBV5-4 and TRBJ2-2, with TRBD2 identical over 12 bases. The V gene's germline CDR1 is SGHNT and CDR2 YYREEE (reference sequence). The CDR3 has 17 amino acids. J was trimmed by 7 bases and V by 0 bases; bases with no gene match: 7. CDR3 residues: CASSLGLAGGLGGELFF. CDR3 DNA sequence: TGTGCCAGCAGCTTGGGCCTAGCGGGGGGGCTTGGCGGGGAGCTGTTTTTT.

The gene calls are TRBV5-1 and TRBJ1-6; TRBD1 might be the D (6 bases). This CDR3 has 15 amino acids. The germline V and J ends were trimmed by 0 bases and 8 bases, with 12 bases remaining between them. Germline lookup yields CDR1 SGHRS and CDR2 YFSETQ. This CDR3 reads CASSLAGGADSPLHF. In DNA form, the CDR3 reads TGCGCCAGCAGCTTGGCCGGGGGGGCGGATTCACCCCTCCACTTT.

The chain employs TRBV5-1 and TRBJ2-5, with D uncertain. The CDR3 totals 12 residues. The V and J ends lost 4 bases and 5 bases respectively, with 9 bases between them. Germline CDR1 reads SGHRS; CDR2 reads YFSETQ. This CDR3 is CASSLRRETQYF. The CDR3, as DNA: TGCGCCAGCAGCCTAAGGCGGGAGACCCAGTACTTC.

The chain uses TRBV6-5 and TRBJ1-5; D is undetermined. Germline V gene data show CDR1 as MNHEY and CDR2 as SVGAGI. V dropped 2 bases and J dropped 0 bases, with 8 bases sitting between them. CDR3 size: 15 residues. CDR3 region: CASSYTADSNQPQHF. The CDR3 DNA reads TGTGCCAGCAGTTACACCGCGGATAGCAATCAGCCCCAGCATTTT.

The rearrangement uses TRBV25-1 and TRBJ1-2; tentatively, D is TRBD1 (5 bases). Germline V lookup: CDR1 MGHDK, CDR2 SYGVNS. The ends were cut back, 2 bases at V and 8 bases at J, with 9 bases in the middle. This CDR3 is built from 12 residues. In DNA form, the CDR3 reads TGTGCCAGCAGTGAAGTGGGGGGAGGCTACACCTTC. Translated: CASSEVGGGYTF.

The chain has TRBV3-1 (or the pseudogene TRBV3-2) and TRBJ1-1; 7 bases are shared with TRBD1. The germline gives CDR1 LGHDT, CDR2 YNNKEL (reference sequence). The CDR3 covers 12 residues. J lost 7 bases, V lost 5 bases, and 4 bases had no gene match. The chain's CDR3 is CASSKTGIEAFF. CDR3 DNA: TGTGCCAGCAGCAAGACAGGGATTGAAGCTTTCTTT.

The V and J genes are TRBV5-1 and TRBJ1-2, with no clear D. Trimming took 4 bases from V and 4 from J, leaving 17 bases between them. The germline gives CDR1 SGHRS, CDR2 YFSETQ. CDR3 length: 15 residues. CDR3 DNA: TGCGCCAGCAGCACCGGTCGCGGGCCTGTCTATGGCTACACCTTC. It translates to CASSTGRGPVYGYTF.

The gene calls are TRBV28 and TRBJ2-5, with TRBD2 matching over 12 bases. With V trimmed by 4 bases and J by 3 bases, 9 bases remained unmatched. Per germline, CDR1 MDHEN and CDR2 SYDVKM. The CDR3 is made up of 17 amino acids. CDR3 coding DNA: TGTGCCAGCAGTTCCCGAAGACTAGCGGGGGCCAAAGAGACCCAGTACTTC. It specifies CASSSRRLAGAKETQYF.

The chain recombines TRBV5-6 with TRBJ1-5, with D tentatively TRBD1 (6 bases). CDR3 length: 17 residues. The germline CDR1 and CDR2 sequences are SGHDT and YYEEEE. Trimming removed 1 base from V and 9 bases from J, with 23 bases in between. This chain's CDR3 is CASSLMGGQHTLGPQHF. The CDR3 nucleotides read TGTGCCAGCAGCTTGATGGGCGGACAGCACACCCTCGGGCCCCAGCATTTT.

The CDR3 sequence: CASSFSGGIKGYTF. Written as DNA, the CDR3 is TGTGCCAGCAGTTTCTCAGGGGGCATCAAGGGCTACACCTTC. The chain uses TRBV28 and TRBJ1-2, with 8 bases lining up with TRBD1. The CDR3 extends over 14 amino acids. V lost 3 bases, J lost 8 bases, and 8 bases stayed unmatched. From germline, CDR1 is MDHEN and CDR2 SYDVKM.